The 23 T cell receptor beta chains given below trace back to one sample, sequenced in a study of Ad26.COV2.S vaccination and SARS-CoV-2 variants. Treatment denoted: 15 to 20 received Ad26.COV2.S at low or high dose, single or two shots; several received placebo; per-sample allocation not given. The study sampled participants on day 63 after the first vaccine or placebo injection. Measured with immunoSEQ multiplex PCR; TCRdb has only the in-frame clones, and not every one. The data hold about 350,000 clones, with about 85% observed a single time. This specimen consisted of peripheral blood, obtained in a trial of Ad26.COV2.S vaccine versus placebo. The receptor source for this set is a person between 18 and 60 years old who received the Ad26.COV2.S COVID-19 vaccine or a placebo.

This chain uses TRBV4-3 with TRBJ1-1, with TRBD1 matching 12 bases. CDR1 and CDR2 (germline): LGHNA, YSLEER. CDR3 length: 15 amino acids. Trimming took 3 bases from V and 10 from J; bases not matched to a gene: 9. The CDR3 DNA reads TGCGCCAGCAGCCACTGGGGACAGGGGGCGCCGGGAGCTTTCTTT. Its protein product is CASSHWGQGAPGAFF.

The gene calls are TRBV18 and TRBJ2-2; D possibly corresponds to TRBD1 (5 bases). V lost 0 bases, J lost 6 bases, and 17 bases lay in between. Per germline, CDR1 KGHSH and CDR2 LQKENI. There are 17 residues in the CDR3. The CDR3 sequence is CASSPPDMVRPAGELFF. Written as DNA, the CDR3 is TGTGCCAGCTCACCACCGGACATGGTTCGCCCAGCCGGGGAGCTGTTTTTT.

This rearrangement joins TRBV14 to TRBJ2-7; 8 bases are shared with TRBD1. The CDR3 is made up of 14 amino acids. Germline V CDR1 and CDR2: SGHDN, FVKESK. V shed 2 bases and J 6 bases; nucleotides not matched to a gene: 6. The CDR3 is CASSQHGGQAEQYF. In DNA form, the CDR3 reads TGTGCCAGCAGCCAACATGGGGGACAGGCCGAGCAGTACTTC. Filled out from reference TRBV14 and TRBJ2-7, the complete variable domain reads EAGVTQFPSHSVIEKGQTVTLRCDPISGHDNLYWYRRVMGKEIKFLLHFVKESKQDESGMPNNRFLAERTGGTYSTLKVQPAELEDSGVYFCASSQHGGQAEQYFGPGTRLTVT.

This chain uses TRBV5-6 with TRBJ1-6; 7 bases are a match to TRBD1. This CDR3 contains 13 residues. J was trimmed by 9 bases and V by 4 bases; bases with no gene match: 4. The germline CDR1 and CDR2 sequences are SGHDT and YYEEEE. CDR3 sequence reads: CASSPTGISPLHF. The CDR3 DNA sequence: TGTGCCAGCAGCCCGACAGGGATTTCACCCCTCCACTTT.

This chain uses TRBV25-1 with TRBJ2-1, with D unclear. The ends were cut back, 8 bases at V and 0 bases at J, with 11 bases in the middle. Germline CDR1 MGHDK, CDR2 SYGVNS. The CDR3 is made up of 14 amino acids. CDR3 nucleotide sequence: TGTGCCAGCTCGCCGTCCGACTCCTACAATGAGCAGTTCTTC. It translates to CASSPSDSYNEQFF.

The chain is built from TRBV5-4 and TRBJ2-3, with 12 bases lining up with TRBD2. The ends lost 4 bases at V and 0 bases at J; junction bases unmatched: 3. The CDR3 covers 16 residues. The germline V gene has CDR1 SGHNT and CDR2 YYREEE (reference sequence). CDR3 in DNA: TGTGCCAGCAGCCTACTAGCGGGGGGAAGCACAGATACGCAGTATTTT. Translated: CASSLLAGGSTDTQYF.

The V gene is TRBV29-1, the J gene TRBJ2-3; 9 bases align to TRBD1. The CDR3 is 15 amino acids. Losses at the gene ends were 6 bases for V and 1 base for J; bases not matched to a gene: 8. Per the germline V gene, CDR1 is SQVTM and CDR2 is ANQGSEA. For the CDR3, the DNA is TGCAGCGTAGAACAGGGGGCGCGAGGCACAGATACGCAGTATTTT. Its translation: CSVEQGARGTDTQYF.

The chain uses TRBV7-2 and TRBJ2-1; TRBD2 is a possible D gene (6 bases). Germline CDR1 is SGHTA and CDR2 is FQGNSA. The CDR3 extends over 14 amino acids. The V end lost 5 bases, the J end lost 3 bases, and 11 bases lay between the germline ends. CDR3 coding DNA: TGTGCCAGCAGCCCCCGGGAGCTCTACAATGAGCAGTTCTTC. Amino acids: CASSPRELYNEQFF.

CDR3 loop: CASSYQQSMNTEAFF. CDR3 bases: TGTGCCAGCAGCTACCAACAGAGCATGAACACTGAAGCTTTCTTT. The gene calls are TRBV7-2 and TRBJ1-1, with D uncertain. CDR3 length: 15 amino acids. Germline values: CDR1 SGHTA, CDR2 FQGNSA. Trimming shortened V by 4 bases and J by 0 bases, and 12 bases separated the two germline ends.

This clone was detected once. CDR3 in amino acids: CASSQDPGRGPRGYTF. The CDR3 DNA reads as TGCGCCAGCAGCCAAGATCCCGGCAGGGGCCCCCGTGGCTACACCTTC. The J gene is TRBJ1-2, the V gene TRBV4-3, with a tentative D call TRBD1 (6 bases). CDR3 length: 16 amino acids. The V and J ends lost 0 bases and 7 bases respectively, with 18 bases between them. Germline assignment: CDR1 LGHNA and CDR2 YSLEER.

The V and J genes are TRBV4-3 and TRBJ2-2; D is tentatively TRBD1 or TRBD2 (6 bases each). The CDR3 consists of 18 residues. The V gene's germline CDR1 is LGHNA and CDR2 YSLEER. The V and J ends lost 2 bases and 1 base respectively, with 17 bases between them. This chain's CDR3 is CASSQLPTGAENTGELFF. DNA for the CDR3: TGCGCCAGCAGCCAACTTCCTACGGGGGCCGAGAACACCGGGGAGCTGTTTTTT.

Here the CDR3 reads CASSQDTKNTQYF. The CDR3 bases are TGTGCCAGCAGCCAAGACACTAAGAATACGCAGTATTTT. V usage is TRBV3-1 (or the pseudogene TRBV3-2) and J usage is TRBJ2-3, with D hard to call. Germline V gene sequence: CDR1 LGHDT, CDR2 YNNKEL (reference sequence). Trimming removed 0 bases from V and 7 bases from J, with 8 bases in between. The CDR3 covers 13 residues.

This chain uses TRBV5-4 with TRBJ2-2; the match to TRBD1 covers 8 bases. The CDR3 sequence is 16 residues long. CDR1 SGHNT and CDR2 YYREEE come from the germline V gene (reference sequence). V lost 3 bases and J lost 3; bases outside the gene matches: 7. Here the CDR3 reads CASSSFGQGYTGELFF. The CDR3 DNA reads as TGTGCCAGCAGCTCGTTTGGACAGGGCTACACCGGGGAGCTGTTTTTT.

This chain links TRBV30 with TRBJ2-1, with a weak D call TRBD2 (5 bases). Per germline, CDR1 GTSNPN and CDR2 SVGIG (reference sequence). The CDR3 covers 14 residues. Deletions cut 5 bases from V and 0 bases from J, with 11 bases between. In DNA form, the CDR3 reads TGTGCCTGGGCGGGCAGGAGCTCCTACAATGAGCAGTTCTTC. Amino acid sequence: CAWAGRSSYNEQFF.

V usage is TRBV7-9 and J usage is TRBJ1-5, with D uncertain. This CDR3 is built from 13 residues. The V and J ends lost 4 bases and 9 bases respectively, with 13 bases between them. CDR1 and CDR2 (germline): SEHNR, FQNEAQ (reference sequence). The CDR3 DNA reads TGTGCCAGCAGCTCAGGCGGTCCCCGGCCCCAGCATTTT. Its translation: CASSSGGPRPQHF.

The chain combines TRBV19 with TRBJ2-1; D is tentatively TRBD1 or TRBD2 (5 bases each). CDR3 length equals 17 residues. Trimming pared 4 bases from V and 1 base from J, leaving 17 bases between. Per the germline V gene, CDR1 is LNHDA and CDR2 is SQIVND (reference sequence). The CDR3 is CASSRKPGPPSYNEQFF. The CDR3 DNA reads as TGTGCCAGTAGTAGAAAACCGGGACCCCCGTCCTACAATGAGCAGTTCTTC.

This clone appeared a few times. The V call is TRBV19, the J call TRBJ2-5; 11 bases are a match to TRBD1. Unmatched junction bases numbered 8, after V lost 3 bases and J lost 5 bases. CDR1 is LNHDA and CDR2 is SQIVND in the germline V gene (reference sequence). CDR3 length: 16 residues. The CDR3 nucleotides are TGTGCCAGTAGTATCTCCGGACAGGGGGCCTTTGAGACCCAGTACTTC. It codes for CASSISGQGAFETQYF. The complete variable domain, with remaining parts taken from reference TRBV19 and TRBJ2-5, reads DGGITQSPKYLFRKEGQNVTLSCEQNLNHDAMYWYRQDPGQGLRLIYYSQIVNDFQKGDIAEGYSVSREKKESFPLTVTSAQKNPTAFYLCASSISGQGAFETQYFGPGTRLLVL.

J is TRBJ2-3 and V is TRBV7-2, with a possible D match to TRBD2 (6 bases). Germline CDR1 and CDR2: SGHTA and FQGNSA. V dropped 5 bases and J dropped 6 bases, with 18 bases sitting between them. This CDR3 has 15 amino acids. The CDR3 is CASSRTREDFDTQYF. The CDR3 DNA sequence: TGTGCCAGCAGCAGAACTAGGGAGGACTTCGATACGCAGTATTTT.

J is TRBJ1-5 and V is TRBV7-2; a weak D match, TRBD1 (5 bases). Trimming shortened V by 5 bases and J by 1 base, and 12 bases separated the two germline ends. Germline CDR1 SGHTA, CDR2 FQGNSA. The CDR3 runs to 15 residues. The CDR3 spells CASSLAGTSNQPQHF. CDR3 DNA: TGTGCCAGCAGCCTGGCGGGGACCAGCAATCAGCCCCAGCATTTT.

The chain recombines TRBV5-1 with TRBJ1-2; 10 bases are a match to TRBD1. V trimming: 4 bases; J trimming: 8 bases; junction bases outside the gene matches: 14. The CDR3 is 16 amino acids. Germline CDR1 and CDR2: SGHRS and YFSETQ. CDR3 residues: CASSPGGDGTGVGYTF. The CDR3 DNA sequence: TGCGCCAGCAGCCCGGGGGGTGATGGGACAGGGGTCGGCTACACCTTC.

The CDR3 spells CASSRKTTTNTGELFF. CDR3 sequence (DNA): TGTGCCAGCAGCCGAAAAACGACGACGAACACCGGGGAGCTGTTTTTT. J is TRBJ2-2 and V is TRBV5-4; D is unresolved. CDR1 and CDR2 from the germline V gene are SGHNT and YYREEE (reference sequence). V was cut by 4 bases and J by 0 bases, with 13 bases left in between. The CDR3 covers 16 residues.

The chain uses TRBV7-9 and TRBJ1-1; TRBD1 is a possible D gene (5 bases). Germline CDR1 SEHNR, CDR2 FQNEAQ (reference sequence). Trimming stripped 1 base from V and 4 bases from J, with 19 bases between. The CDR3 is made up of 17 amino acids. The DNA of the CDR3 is TGTGCCAGCAGCTTAGATGCTAGGGGAGGGAGAGGCACTGAAGCTTTCTTT. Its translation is CASSLDARGGRGTEAFF.

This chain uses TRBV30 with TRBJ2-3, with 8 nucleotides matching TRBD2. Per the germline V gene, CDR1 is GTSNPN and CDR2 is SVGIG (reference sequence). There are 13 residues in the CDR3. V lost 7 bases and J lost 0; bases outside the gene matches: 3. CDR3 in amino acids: CASPGGSTDTQYF. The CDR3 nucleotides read TGTGCCTCCCCGGGGGGGAGCACAGATACGCAGTATTTT. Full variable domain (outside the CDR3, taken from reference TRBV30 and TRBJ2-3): SQTIHQWPATLVQPVGSPLSLECTVEGTSNPNLYWYRQAAGRGLQLLFYSVGIGQISSEVPQNLSASRPQDRQFILSSKKLLLSDSGFYLCASPGGSTDTQYFGPGTRLTVL.